The 27 T cell receptor beta chains reported below all come from one sample, sequenced in a study of blood T cell repertoires in COVID-19. The repertoire was sequenced with immunoSEQ multiplex PCR; TCRdb's copy has only in-frame clones and lacks some. This repertoire shows approximately 230,000 clones, just under 85% found once; its top ten account for 14% to 15%. Sequences were obtained from PBMCs or T cells enriched from blood (not recorded which). These receptors all come from a man aged 35 to 55 who had recovered from COVID-19.

The genes are TRBV3-1 (or the pseudogene TRBV3-2) and TRBJ1-1; TRBD1 agrees at 8 bases. The CDR3 consists of 14 residues. Germline V gives CDR1 LGHDT, CDR2 YNNKEL (reference sequence). V shed 4 bases and J 6 bases; nucleotides not matched to a gene: 7. The CDR3: CASSLGTGDSEAFF. CDR3 sequence (DNA): TGTGCCAGCAGCCTCGGGACAGGTGATTCTGAAGCTTTCTTT.

This chain joins TRBV6-5 and TRBJ1-1; TRBD1 aligns across 7 bases. CDR1 is MNHEY and CDR2 is SVGAGI in the germline V gene. The CDR3 contains 15 residues. Losses at the gene ends were 9 bases for V and 8 bases for J; bases not matched to a gene: 18. The CDR3, as DNA: TGTGCCAGTAGTAAGACTACAGGGGCGAGGGGCGAAGCTTTCTTT. Translating it yields CASSKTTGARGEAFF.

The chain is built from TRBV30 and TRBJ2-2; weak D call: TRBD1 (5 bases). Germline V gene lookup returns CDR1 GTSNPN and CDR2 SVGIG (reference sequence). The CDR3 is 13 residues long. Trimming shortened V by 6 bases and J by 6 bases, and 14 bases separated the two germline ends. This CDR3 reads CACMGPGPGELFF. As DNA, the CDR3 is TGTGCCTGCATGGGGCCTGGTCCCGGGGAGCTGTTTTTT.

The chain recombines TRBV5-1 with TRBJ1-1; no firm D call. The CDR3 runs 15 residues. Trimming stripped 0 bases from V and 7 bases from J, with 16 bases between. Germline CDR1 and CDR2: SGHRS and YFSETQ. Here the CDR3 DNA reads TGCGCCAGCAGCTTGGCCGGCAGGAGGGAAAATGAAGCTTTCTTT. Translated, it gives CASSLAGRRENEAFF.

The genes are TRBV19 and TRBJ1-2; D remains ambiguous. Looked up from germline, CDR1 is LNHDA and CDR2 is SQIVND (reference sequence). V was shortened by 1 base and J by 6 bases, with 12 bases between the two germline ends. The CDR3 has 14 residues. CDR3 DNA sequence: TGTGCCAGTAGTATAGCTTGGGGAGGCCATGGCTACACCTTC. It is translated as CASSIAWGGHGYTF.

This clone was counted between two and nine times. V is TRBV5-1 and J is TRBJ2-1; tentative D call: TRBD1 (5 bases). V shed 4 bases and J shed 6 bases, with 14 bases lying between them. This CDR3 is built from 14 residues. Germline V gene lookup returns CDR1 SGHRS and CDR2 YFSETQ. As DNA, the CDR3 is TGCGCCAGCAGCATCCCGACAGTCATCAATGAGCAGTTCTTC. As protein: CASSIPTVINEQFF.

The chain joins TRBV7-8 to TRBJ2-2; a possible D gene is TRBD2 (6 bases). Germline assignment: CDR1 SGHVS and CDR2 FQNEAQ. The ends were cut back, 8 bases at V and 11 bases at J, with 9 bases in the middle. The CDR3 covers 10 residues. CDR3 in DNA: TGTGCCAGCGCGACTAGAGAGCTGTTTTTT. It translates to CASATRELFF.

A note on this clone: Other DNA sequences from this sample encode an identical CDR3 as well. The chain joins TRBV5-1 to TRBJ2-7; D is undetermined. The germline V gene encodes CDR1 SGHRS and CDR2 YFSETQ. The CDR3 length is 13 residues. V dropped 0 bases and J dropped 4 bases, with 8 bases sitting between them. The CDR3 DNA follows: TGCGCCAGCAGCTTGGACAGAGCTTACGAGCAGTACTTC. Translation: CASSLDRAYEQYF.

This rearrangement joins TRBV7-3 to TRBJ2-5; 8 nucleotides align to TRBD2. Germline trimming cut 2 bases from V and 0 bases from J; bases unmatched to any gene: 5. Germline loops: CDR1 SGHTA, CDR2 FQGTGA. The CDR3 is 16 amino acids. In nucleotides, the CDR3 is TGTGCCAGCAGCTTAGGTGTAGCGGGGTACCAAGAGACCCAGTACTTC. Its protein product is CASSLGVAGYQETQYF.

This chain links TRBV7-2 with TRBJ1-5; no clear D. Between the trimmed V and J ends, which lost 5 bases and 0 bases, there was a span of 14 bases. The CDR3 covers 16 residues. Germline values: CDR1 SGHTA, CDR2 FQGNSA. CDR3 residues: CASSPGGHYSNQPQHF. As DNA, the CDR3 is TGTGCCAGCAGCCCAGGTGGGCATTATAGCAATCAGCCCCAGCATTTT.

This clone was observed a handful of times. Other nucleotide sequences in the sample specify the same CDR3. The chain employs TRBV11-2 and TRBJ1-2; TRBD1 is a possible D gene (6 bases). The germline gives CDR1 SGHAT, CDR2 FQNNGV. This CDR3 has 13 residues. V was pared by 1 base and J by 5 bases, with 8 bases between. CDR3 in DNA: TGTGCCAGCAGCTTAGGGGACACATATGGCTACACCTTC. The encoded protein is CASSLGDTYGYTF.

This chain links TRBV28 with TRBJ2-7, with 8 bases identical to TRBD1. The CDR3 is 19 amino acids. The germline CDR1 and CDR2 sequences are MDHEN and SYDVKM. After removal of 5 bases from V and 6 bases from J, the junction contained 24 bases not matched to a gene. This chain's CDR3 is CASSPPNGPTGVWGSEQYF. The CDR3 nucleotides are TGTGCCAGCAGTCCACCCAATGGCCCGACAGGGGTATGGGGAAGCGAGCAGTACTTC.

The CDR3 DNA reads as TGTGCCAGCAGCGTAACCGGGACAGGGGGTGAAAAACTGTTTTTT. It codes for CASSVTGTGGEKLFF. The V and J genes are TRBV11-2 and TRBJ1-4, with 11 positions matching TRBD1. The CDR3 contains 15 residues. Trimming took 5 bases from V and 7 from J; bases not matched to a gene: 6. Germline loops: CDR1 SGHAT, CDR2 FQNNGV.

V is TRBV2 and J is TRBJ2-3, with a possible D match to TRBD2 (6 bases). The CDR3 totals 15 residues. From germline, CDR1 is SNHLY and CDR2 FYNNEI. Trimming shortened V by 1 base and J by 4 bases, and 12 bases separated the two germline ends. The CDR3 reads CASSEEWGGADTQYF. The CDR3 DNA reads as TGTGCCAGCAGTGAAGAGTGGGGCGGGGCAGATACGCAGTATTTT.

The V call is TRBV2, the J call TRBJ2-3, with 10 bases fitting TRBD2. This CDR3 has 14 amino acids. From germline, CDR1 is SNHLY and CDR2 FYNNEI. The trim removed 6 bases at V and 1 base at J, leaving 1 base unmatched. The CDR3: CASRGTSGTDTQYF. The DNA for the CDR3 is TGTGCCAGCAGAGGGACTAGCGGCACAGATACGCAGTATTTT.

In this sample, this clone turned up a few times. The V and J genes are TRBV6-2 or TRBV6-3 and TRBJ2-3, with TRBD2 matching 7 bases. The germline V gene has CDR1 MNHEY and CDR2 SVGEGT. After removal of 5 bases from V and 6 bases from J, the junction contained 11 bases not matched to a gene. The CDR3 has 15 amino acids. Here the CDR3 DNA reads TGTGCCAGCAGTCCGGGAGGTGGGCGGAAGGATACGCAGTATTTT. Translated, it gives CASSPGGGRKDTQYF.

The chain uses TRBV9 and TRBJ2-3; TRBD1 might be the D (6 bases). V was clipped by 0 bases and J by 2 bases, with 13 bases between them. CDR1 is SGDLS and CDR2 is YYNGEE in the germline V gene. The CDR3 has 16 amino acids. The CDR3 protein is CASSVESQGNTDTQYF. The DNA for the CDR3 is TGTGCCAGCAGCGTAGAGTCCCAGGGGAACACAGATACGCAGTATTTT.

This clone was seen a few times. V is TRBV3-1 (or the pseudogene TRBV3-2) and J is TRBJ1-2; D perhaps matches TRBD1 (6 bases). The CDR3 totals 15 residues. Per the germline V gene, CDR1 is LGHDT and CDR2 is YNNKEL (reference sequence). The ends were cut back, 0 bases at V and 5 bases at J, with 13 bases in the middle. Here the CDR3 DNA reads TGTGCCAGCAGCCAAGAGGGGGGGACACTGTATGGCTACACCTTC. Its protein product is CASSQEGGTLYGYTF.

The chain has TRBV3-1 (or the pseudogene TRBV3-2) and TRBJ2-1; D not certain. There are 15 residues in the CDR3. The germline V gene encodes CDR1 LGHDT and CDR2 YNNKEL (reference sequence). V was shortened by 2 bases and J by 8 bases, with 16 bases between the two germline ends. The CDR3 sequence is CASSQMRRPSHEQFF. Written as DNA, the CDR3 is TGTGCCAGCAGCCAAATGCGCAGGCCCAGCCATGAGCAGTTCTTC.

The rearrangement uses TRBV29-1 and TRBJ2-3, with D perhaps TRBD2 (6 bases). The CDR3 contains 12 residues. Germline lookup yields CDR1 SQVTM and CDR2 ANQGSEA. V was cut by 7 bases and J by 3 bases, with 11 bases left in between. The CDR3 region has the DNA TGCAGCGGCGAGGAGGGAACAGATACGCAGTATTTT. As protein: CSGEEGTDTQYF.

V is TRBV29-1 and J is TRBJ2-5, with D tentatively TRBD2 (6 bases). This CDR3 has 11 amino acids. CDR1 and CDR2 from the germline V gene are SQVTM and ANQGSEA. V lost 7 bases and J lost 5, with 11 bases in between. CDR3 residues: CSAGVRETQYF. The CDR3 bases are TGCAGCGCGGGAGTCCGGGAGACCCAGTACTTC.

This clone was counted between two and nine times. The J gene is TRBJ1-3, the V gene TRBV7-4; maybe TRBD1 (5 bases). The V end lost 3 bases, the J end lost 6 bases, and 18 bases lay between the germline ends. The CDR3 length is 16 residues. The germline gives CDR1 SGHVT, CDR2 SQSDAQ. In DNA, the CDR3 is TGTGCCAGCAGCTTGCAGAGATCCACCAGGGAAAACACCATATATTTT. It encodes CASSLQRSTRENTIYF.

The V call is TRBV4-3, the J call TRBJ2-6; D remains ambiguous. This CDR3 has 16 amino acids. Germline V gene data show CDR1 as LGHNA and CDR2 as YSLEER. V was clipped by 3 bases and J by 2 bases, with 11 bases between them. CDR3 sequence: CASSQESRTGANVLTF. Written as DNA, the CDR3 is TGCGCCAGCAGCCAGGAGTCTAGGACTGGGGCCAACGTCCTGACTTTC.

The chain links TRBV13 to TRBJ1-5; a weak D match, TRBD1 (5 bases). CDR1 and CDR2 from the germline V gene are PRHDT and FYEKMQ (reference sequence). The CDR3 runs to 14 residues. Deletions cut 4 bases from V and 4 bases from J, with 11 bases between. The CDR3 coding sequence is TGTGCCAGCAGCTCCTCGGACACGAATCAGCCCCAGCATTTT. As protein: CASSSSDTNQPQHF.

The chain carries TRBV2 and TRBJ2-7; tentatively, D is TRBD1 (5 bases). This CDR3 contains 14 residues. Germline CDR1 SNHLY, CDR2 FYNNEI. V was clipped by 2 bases and J by 2 bases, with 10 bases between them. CDR3 coding DNA: TGTGCCAGCAGTGAATTAGGGGCCGCCTACGAGCAGTACTTC. Protein product: CASSELGAAYEQYF. Combining the CDR3 with reference TRBV2 and TRBJ2-7 gives the whole variable domain EPEVTQTPSHQVTQMGQEVILRCVPISNHLYFYWYRQILGQKVEFLVSFYNNEISEKSEIFDDQFSVERPDGSNFTLKIRSTKLEDSAMYFCASSELGAAYEQYFGPGTRLTVT.

This clone has a single count. This CDR3 is CASSERVYRESPLHF. The CDR3 coding sequence is TGTGCCAGCAGTGAACGGGTCTATAGAGAATCACCCCTCCACTTT. The chain combines TRBV6-1 with TRBJ1-6; D is uncertain. Per germline, CDR1 MNHNS and CDR2 SASEGT. V lost 2 bases to trimming and J lost 10 bases, with 15 bases between them. The CDR3 extends over 15 amino acids.

V gene TRBV19 combines with J gene TRBJ2-5; TRBD1 is a possible D gene (6 bases). The V and J ends lost 8 bases and 2 bases respectively, with 12 bases between them. CDR3 length: 13 amino acids. Germline V gene sequence: CDR1 LNHDA, CDR2 SQIVND (reference sequence). As DNA, the CDR3 is TGTGCCAGTGCGGACAGCCCTCAAGAGACCCAGTACTTC. Amino acid sequence: CASADSPQETQYF. Combining the CDR3 with reference TRBV19 and TRBJ2-5 gives the whole variable domain DGGITQSPKYLFRKEGQNVTLSCEQNLNHDAMYWYRQDPGQGLRLIYYSQIVNDFQKGDIAEGYSVSREKKESFPLTVTSAQKNPTAFYLCASADSPQETQYFGPGTRLLVL.